Included here is one T cell receptor beta chain sequence, with context. The CDR3 totals 18 residues. Germline CDR1 reads SGHRS; CDR2 reads YFSETQ. Losses at the gene ends were 3 bases for V and 0 bases for J; bases not matched to a gene: 5. The sample belongs to a study of blood T cell repertoires in COVID-19. Study-wide background: Material from acute and convalescent COVID-19 was sourced from the United States, Italy and Spain. T cells, B-cell-depleted T cells, or PBMCs supplied cDNA or gDNA.

Original analysis: How many nucleated cells were present was estimated from reference gene primer amplification. This table comes from immunoSEQ multiplex PCR, and its TCRdb copy is limited to in-frame clones, with some not included. The V and J calls and clone size were taken over from that table, and D and trimming were inferred from the DNA. The table includes over 100,000 clones, roughly 89% detected once. The Seattle site enrolled patients during active infection and followed them longitudinally. The source is a man aged 55 to 70 with COVID-19, enrolled during active disease. V is TRBV5-1 and J is TRBJ2-3, with 15 bases aligning to TRBD2. The sample comprised peripheral blood. This chain's CDR3 is CASSSGLAGGTSTDTQYF. The CDR3 bases are TGCGCCAGCAGCTCGGGACTAGCGGGGGGCACTAGCACAGATACGCAGTATTTT.